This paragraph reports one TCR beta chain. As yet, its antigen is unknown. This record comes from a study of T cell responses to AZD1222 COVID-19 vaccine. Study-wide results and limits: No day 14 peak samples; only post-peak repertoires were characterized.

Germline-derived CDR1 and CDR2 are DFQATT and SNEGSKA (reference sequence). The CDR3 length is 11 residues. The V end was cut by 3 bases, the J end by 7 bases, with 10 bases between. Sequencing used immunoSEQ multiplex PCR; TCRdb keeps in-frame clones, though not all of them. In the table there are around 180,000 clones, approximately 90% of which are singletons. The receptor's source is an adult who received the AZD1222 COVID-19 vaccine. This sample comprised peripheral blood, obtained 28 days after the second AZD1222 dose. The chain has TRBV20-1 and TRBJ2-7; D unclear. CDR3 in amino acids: CSARVQIEQYF. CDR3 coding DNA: TGCAGTGCTAGGGTGCAGATTGAGCAGTACTTC.